This TCR beta chain came from a study of blood T cell repertoires in COVID-19. Study details: T cells, B-cell-depleted T cells, or PBMCs supplied cDNA or gDNA.

CDR3 length: 16 residues. Germline CDR1 is LNHDA and CDR2 is SQIVND (reference sequence). The V gene end was trimmed by 6 bases and the J gene end by 5 bases; junction bases not matched to a gene: 12. Authors' analysis steps: Counts of nucleated cells, estimated from reference gene primer amplification, were obtained. Assay: immunoSEQ multiplex PCR; the TCRdb copy retains only in-frame clones and omits some. From that table come the V and J calls and clone size; the DNA was used to work out D and trimming. The sample carries 220,000 or so clones, approximately 85% recorded once. This clonotype originated in a middle-aged man who had recovered from COVID-19. Sequencing was performed on peripheral blood. V and J are TRBV19 and TRBJ2-4, with 8 bases that match TRBD1. The CDR3 spells CASSPGTGGIQNIQYF. The CDR3 DNA sequence: TGTGCCAGTAGCCCCGGGACAGGAGGAATCCAAAACATTCAGTACTTC. The full variable domain, completed using reference TRBV19 and TRBJ2-4, is DGGITQSPKYLFRKEGQNVTLSCEQNLNHDAMYWYRQDPGQGLRLIYYSQIVNDFQKGDIAEGYSVSREKKESFPLTVTSAQKNPTAFYLCASSPGTGGIQNIQYFGAGTRLSVL.